The T cell receptor beta chain described here comes from a study of blood T cells in healthy people across ages. Study results and caveats: Estimates drawn from one million T cells were deemed to understate diversity. The fall in TCR beta diversity per million T cells was roughly linear with age. Both naive CD4+ cell counts and diversity were greater in long-lived donors than in aged donors.

Then a second PCR, running about 6 to 12 cycles, was carried out with a sample-barcoded 5' primer and a J-beta primer mix. TCRdb called the 5' RACE reads again in MiXCR, with one record for every CDR3 protein. The table lists about 1.4 million distinct CDR3 sequences, roughly 60% of them singletons. This clonotype was found once. What it binds is not known. The CDR3 is made up of 14 amino acids. Per germline, CDR1 MRHNA and CDR2 SNTAGT. The amount of total RNA extracted per sample was at least 5.5 micrograms. Source material: blood. This chain connects TRBV6-4 to TRBJ2-4; TRBD1 matches at 7 bases. TRBJ2-7 explains the end of the DNA better; the J call may be wrong. This TCR was sampled from a young man in good health. DNA for the CDR3: TGTGCCAGCAGTGACTCGATGGCAGGGGGCGAGCAGTACTTC. It translates to CASSDSMAGGEQYF.